This TCR beta chain comes out of a study of shared T cell receptors in the human thymus. The germline V gene has CDR1 MDHEN and CDR2 SYDVKM. The V end was cut by 5 bases, the J end by 1 base, with 17 bases between. This CDR3 is built from 17 residues. TCRdb's table, derived via immunoSEQ multiplex PCR, lists solely in-frame clones and lacks some. This table holds hundreds of thousands of clones, 70% to 90% found once. These same records also appear under a second study, on human thymus T cells. This second report adds: Congenital heart defects were the reason for the corrective surgery that the donors, healthy Finnish infants, were having. Resections removed during corrective heart surgery provided the thymus tissue used. Highly overlapping thymic repertoires among unrelated individuals were reported in related research.

The chain combines TRBV28 with TRBJ1-4; D perhaps matches TRBD1 (6 bases). The origin of this receptor is a boy in the first two years of life with a congenital heart defect. Sequenced material: thymocytes. Here the CDR3 reads CASSPHRVGVTNEKLFF. CDR3 in DNA: TGTGCCAGCAGTCCTCACAGGGTCGGGGTAACTAATGAAAAACTGTTTTTT. Full variable domain (missing parts from reference TRBV28 and TRBJ1-4): DVKVTQSSRYLVKRTGEKVFLECVQDMDHENMFWYRQDPGLGLRLIYFSYDVKMKEKGDIPEGYSVSREKKERFSLILESASTNQTSMYLCASSPHRVGVTNEKLFFGSGTQLSVL.